The entry below gives a single TCR beta chain sequence along with its context. As yet, its antigen is unknown. Germline V gene data show CDR1 as MGHRA and CDR2 as YSYEKL. CDR3 length: 14 residues. Trimming removed 4 bases from V and 3 bases from J, with 12 bases in between. This sample is part of a study of cytomegalovirus exposure and HLA in healthy donors. Study findings and constraints: Associated with cytomegalovirus, according to the listing, were around 160 TCR beta chains. Common viral pathogens seemed to be connected with several of the most significant clusters, according to a later analysis. Per a later analysis, HLA-associated TCR beta chains showed more clonal expansion than other, equally common TCR beta chains. Indistinguishability led to the exclusion of some V segments, TRBV6-2 and TRBV6-3 included.

60 Vbeta and 13 Jbeta primers were used in PCR. The assay was immunoSEQ multiplex PCR, and TCRdb's table has in-frame clones only and misses some. The data show about 140,000 clones, 60% to 80% seen once. This clonotype was sampled from a male donor in good health and CMV-seronegative. The rearrangement joins TRBV4-1 to TRBJ1-2, with D uncertain. The sequenced sample consisted of PBMCs. The CDR3 spells CASSPVQRDYGYTF. DNA for the CDR3: TGCGCCAGCAGCCCTGTGCAGAGGGACTATGGCTACACCTTC.